These T cell receptor beta chains were read from a single sample in a study of yellow fever vaccine responses in identical twins. TCRdb analysed the RT-PCR reads with MiXCR anew, one entry per CDR3 protein. The sample has roughly 1,500 distinct CDR3 sequences, roughly 84% seen once; the top ten hold roughly 6.2%. The sample in question was T cells from blood (PBMCs), unsorted or a sorted subset (not recorded which), obtained before or after yellow fever vaccination (not recorded which). Receptors originate from a woman aged 18-35 years who received the yellow fever vaccine. CDR3s include the opening cysteine and the closing phenylalanine or tryptophan. The D gene is left open where the match is weak. Clone sizes are given selectively: once, few, many, or a class where the clone is expanded.

D gene | J gene | clone size | V gene | CDR3 protein | CDR3 DNA
- | TRBJ2-7 | - | TRBV18 | CASSPPAGNEQYF | TGTGCCAGCTCACCACCCGCGGGTAACGAGCAGTACTTC
- | TRBJ2-3 | - | TRBV2 | CASSRGTDTQYF | TGTGCCAGCAGTAGGGGAACAGATACGCAGTATTTT
TRBD1 | TRBJ1-1 | once | TRBV6-5 | CASSYLGQGVPEAFF | TGTGCCAGCAGTTACCTGGGACAGGGGGTCCCTGAAGCTTTCTTT
TRBD2 | TRBJ2-1 | - | TRBV11-3 | CASSAGLAVYNEQFF | TGTGCCAGCAGCGCGGGACTAGCGGTCTACAATGAGCAGTTCTTC
- | TRBJ2-1 | - | TRBV7-9 | CASSLQDYHEQFF | TGTGCCAGCAGCTTACAGGACTACCATGAGCAGTTCTTC
TRBD2 | TRBJ2-1 | - | TRBV11-3 | CASSPRSSGSSYNEQFF | TGTGCCAGCAGCCCCCGGTCTAGCGGGAGCTCCTACAATGAGCAGTTCTTC
- | TRBJ2-6 | - | TRBV11-1 | CASNPRRHFGSGANVLTF | TGTGCCAGCAATCCTAGGAGACACTTCGGATCTGGGGCCAACGTCCTGACTTTC
TRBD1 | TRBJ1-2 | - | TRBV29-1 | CSVLGQGLYGYTF | TGCAGCGTGTTGGGACAGGGCCTCTATGGCTACACCTTC
TRBD1 | TRBJ1-1 | - | TRBV18 | CASSPPGTGVTFF | TGTGCCAGCTCACCCCCCGGGACAGGGGTAACTTTCTTT
- | TRBJ2-7 | once | TRBV7-6 | CASSTITGTLSSTYEQYF | TGTGCCAGCAGCACGATAACCGGGACCCTCTCCTCCACCTACGAGCAGTACTTC
- | TRBJ1-4 | - | TRBV4-1 | CASSQDFLTANEKLFF | TGCGCCAGCAGCCAAGATTTTTTGACAGCTAATGAAAAACTGTTTTTT
TRBD2 | TRBJ2-7 | - | TRBV11-2 | CASSYTGTSGSRSSYEQYF | TGTGCCAGCAGTTATACCGGGACTAGCGGGTCTCGGAGCTCCTACGAGCAGTACTTC
TRBD1 | TRBJ1-2 | - | TRBV6-2/TRBV6-3 | CASSDRDRFFNYGYTF | TGTGCCAGCAGTGACAGGGATCGCTTCTTTAACTATGGCTACACCTTC
- | TRBJ1-2 | - | TRBV10-1 | CASTISGGGYTF | TGCGCCAGCACTATCTCCGGGGGGGGCTACACCTTC
- | TRBJ2-7 | once | TRBV4-2 | CASSQALTYEQYF | TGTGCCAGCAGCCAAGCCCTGACCTACGAGCAGTACTTC
- | TRBJ2-6 | few | TRBV10-3 | CAISESGGSGANVLTF | TGTGCCATCAGTGAGTCCGGGGGCTCTGGGGCCAACGTCCTGACTTTC
- | TRBJ2-6 | - | TRBV4-3 | CASSQDGSGANVLTF | TGCGCCAGCAGCCAAGATGGCTCTGGGGCCAACGTCCTGACTTTC
- | TRBJ2-1 | - | TRBV7-3 | CASSPGSNEQFF | TGTGCCAGCAGCCCAGGGTCCAATGAGCAGTTCTTC
TRBD1 | TRBJ2-3 | - | TRBV11-3 | CASSSPDRDSPDTQYF | TGTGCCAGCAGCTCCCCGGACAGGGATTCTCCAGATACGCAGTATTTT
- | TRBJ2-1 | - | TRBV10-3 | CATTGPTIEQFF | TGTGCCACGACGGGGCCCACTATTGAGCAGTTCTTC
- | TRBJ2-7 | - | TRBV4-1 | CASSQAGRGDNYEQYF | TGCGCCAGCAGCCAAGCTGGACGTGGTGACAACTACGAGCAGTACTTC
- | TRBJ1-5 | few | TRBV4-1 | CASSQETGLWSQHF | TGCGCCAGCAGCCAAGAGACGGGACTTTGGTCCCAGCATTTT
- | TRBJ2-1 | once | TRBV7-3 | CASSQDSSLSYNEQFF | TGTGCCAGCAGCCAAGACAGTTCCCTCTCCTACAATGAGCAGTTCTTC
- | TRBJ1-1 | - | TRBV30 | CAWTPPEAFF | TGTGCCTGGACCCCTCCTGAAGCTTTCTTT
- | TRBJ1-2 | - | TRBV10-3 | CAISDTGYTF | TGTGCCATCAGTGATACTGGCTACACCTTC
TRBD1 | TRBJ1-2 | - | TRBV27 | CASSYSGQQYGYTF | TGTGCCAGCAGTTATTCGGGACAGCAGTATGGCTACACCTTC
- | TRBJ2-7 | - | TRBV10-3 | CAISERDGGGGYF | TGTGCCATCAGTGAGCGGGACGGTGGCGGCGGTTACTTC
TRBD2 | TRBJ2-3 | - | TRBV5-5 | CASSLGLAGSTDTQYF | TGTGCCAGCAGCTTGGGACTAGCGGGAAGCACAGATACGCAGTATTTT
TRBD2 | TRBJ2-7 | few | TRBV13 | CARRSGSRGTYEQYF | TGTGCCAGACGTAGCGGGAGTAGGGGGACCTACGAGCAGTACTTC
- | TRBJ1-6 | - | TRBV10-3 | CAISETQGSSYNSPLHF | TGTGCCATCAGTGAGACCCAGGGTAGCTCCTATAATTCACCCCTCCACTTT
TRBD1 | TRBJ2-7 | - | TRBV11-1 | CASSAPGQETYEQYF | TGTGCCAGCAGCGCACCGGGACAGGAAACATACGAGCAGTACTTC
TRBD1 | TRBJ2-3 | - | TRBV4-3 | CASSQGQWETTDTQYF | TGCGCCAGCAGCCAGGGACAGTGGGAAACCACAGATACGCAGTATTTT
- | TRBJ2-3 | - | TRBV24-1 | CATSDDETGTDTQYF | TGTGCCACCAGTGACGATGAAACAGGCACAGATACGCAGTATTTT
- | TRBJ2-2 | - | TRBV6-5 | CASSSRQGQVGELFF | TGTGCCAGCAGTTCGAGGCAGGGGCAAGTCGGGGAGCTGTTTTTT
- | TRBJ2-3 | - | TRBV9 | CASSLTTDTQYF | TGTGCCAGCAGCCTGACCACAGATACGCAGTATTTT
- | TRBJ2-1 | - | TRBV11-1 | CASSFGSLAGNNEQFF | TGTGCCAGCAGCTTCGGGAGCCTAGCTGGGAACAATGAGCAGTTCTTC
- | TRBJ1-2 | - | TRBV11-1 | CASTSLLGKDGYTF | TGTGCCAGCACCTCCCTGCTGGGGAAGGATGGCTACACCTTC
TRBD1 | TRBJ1-1 | - | TRBV10-3 | CAISRTGEATEAFF | TGTGCCATCAGCAGGACAGGGGAGGCCACTGAAGCTTTCTTT